The 25 T cell receptor beta chains given below trace back to one sample, sequenced in a study of blood T cell repertoires in COVID-19 (dated by TCRdb to 2018 to 2021). The protocol used for the library was the immunoSEQ multiplex PCR assay. The table was pulled from immuneACCESS by TCRdb, which kept in-frame rearrangements only. Such tables lose some clones; where checked, under half of the loss comes from unresolved V genes, and the rest has no known cause. The table for this sample lists roughly 160,000 clones; over 70% of them were counted only once. Jointly, the top ten make up approximately 19% of the sample. Sequencing was done on a sample of peripheral blood. The receptors were gathered from a woman between 65 and 79 years old who had recovered from COVID-19.

This chain uses TRBV6-5 with TRBJ1-1, with 8 positions matching TRBD1. The CDR3 sequence is 14 residues long. Germline CDR1 and CDR2: MNHEY and SVGAGI. J was trimmed by 5 bases and V by 5 bases; bases with no gene match: 7. CDR3 sequence: CASSPRTGRTEAFF. CDR3 nucleotides: TGTGCCAGCAGTCCTCGGACAGGGCGGACTGAAGCTTTCTTT.

Only a few counts were recorded for this clone. J is TRBJ1-1 and V is TRBV7-6; the D is unclear. From germline, CDR1 is SGHVS and CDR2 FNYEAQ. The CDR3 is 13 residues long. V lost 4 bases and J lost 0, with 6 bases in between. The DNA of the CDR3 is TGTGCCAGCAGCTCCCACTTGAACACTGAAGCTTTCTTT. Translated: CASSSHLNTEAFF.

This chain uses TRBV7-2 with TRBJ2-7; 10 positions agree with TRBD2. CDR3 length equals 15 residues. V lost 4 bases to trimming and J lost 6 bases; unmatched junction nucleotides: 9. Germline loops: CDR1 SGHTA, CDR2 FQGNSA. CDR3 region: CASSYVAGGSSEQYF. As DNA, the CDR3 is TGTGCCAGCAGCTACGTAGCGGGGGGCTCTAGCGAGCAGTACTTC.

This clone has just one count. The chain is built from TRBV27 and TRBJ1-6; tentative D call: TRBD1 (6 bases). Germline V lookup: CDR1 MNHEY, CDR2 SMNVEV (reference sequence). The CDR3 covers 16 residues. The V and J ends lost 0 bases and 7 bases respectively, with 13 bases between them. The CDR3 spells CASSLSVRGKNSPLHF. The CDR3 DNA is TGTGCCAGCAGTTTATCGGTCAGGGGAAAAAATTCACCCCTCCACTTT.

The chain carries TRBV5-4 and TRBJ2-3; D might be TRBD2 (5 bases). The V gene lost 1 base and the J gene lost 2 bases, with 14 bases spanning the gap. The CDR3 loop spans 16 amino acids. Germline CDR1 SGHNT, CDR2 YYREEE (reference sequence). CDR3 nucleotides: TGTGCCAGCAGCTTGAGGGTGGAGGAACTCACAGATACGCAGTATTTT. This codes for CASSLRVEELTDTQYF.

This chain's CDR3 is CATSPPVTGGETQYF. The CDR3 coding sequence is TGTGCCACCAGTCCCCCCGTGACAGGGGGCGAGACCCAGTACTTC. V gene TRBV15 combines with J gene TRBJ2-5; 10 bases are a match to TRBD1. The germline V gene encodes CDR1 LNHNV and CDR2 YYDKDF (reference sequence). CDR3 size: 15 residues. V shed 6 bases, J shed 5 bases, and the junction held 9 bases outside the gene matches.

This sequence joins TRBV6-2 or TRBV6-3 and TRBJ1-5; no firm D call. CDR3 length: 13 residues. Germline V CDR1 and CDR2: MNHEY, SVGEGT. The V gene lost 0 bases and the J gene lost 6 bases, with 6 bases spanning the gap. CDR3 sequence reads: CASSYSRVQPQHF. The CDR3 bases are TGTGCCAGCAGTTACTCGAGGGTTCAGCCCCAGCATTTT.

This clone was seen only a few times. The rearrangement joins TRBV6-4 to TRBJ2-4, with TRBD2 matching 7 bases. This CDR3 is built from 14 residues. CDR1 and CDR2 from the germline V gene are MRHNA and SNTAGT. V lost 5 bases to trimming and J lost 6 bases; unmatched junction nucleotides: 7. The CDR3 bases are TGTGCCAGCAGTCCGGGGGGAGACCCAAACATTCAGTACTTC. The encoded protein is CASSPGGDPNIQYF.

This clone appeared a few times. The V call is TRBV7-3, the J call TRBJ2-7, with D possibly being TRBD1 (5 bases). V was cut by 5 bases and J by 2 bases, with 13 bases left in between. The CDR3 sequence is 14 residues long. The germline V gene encodes CDR1 SGHTA and CDR2 FQGTGA. The CDR3 region is CASSQRQGPYEQYF. The CDR3 nucleotides are TGTGCCAGCAGCCAACGGCAGGGCCCCTACGAGCAGTACTTC. Drawing the rest from reference TRBV7-3 and TRBJ2-7, the complete variable domain is GAGVSQTPSNKVTEKGKYVELRCDPISGHTALYWYRQSLGQGPEFLIYFQGTGAADDSGLPNDRFFAVRPEGSVSTLKIQRTERGDSAVYLCASSQRQGPYEQYFGPGTRLTVT.

The rearrangement uses TRBV30 and TRBJ2-2; D not resolved. V lost 4 bases and J lost 6, with 12 bases in between. This CDR3 contains 13 residues. Per germline, CDR1 GTSNPN and CDR2 SVGIG (reference sequence). This CDR3 is CAWTRRPPGELFF. The CDR3, as DNA: TGTGCCTGGACCCGCAGGCCACCCGGGGAGCTGTTTTTT.

The chain recombines TRBV6-5 with TRBJ1-2; unclear D gene. CDR1 and CDR2 (germline): MNHEY, SVGAGI. Trimming took 5 bases from V and 3 from J, leaving 16 bases between them. The CDR3 has 15 amino acids. The CDR3 nucleotides read TGTGCCAGCAGTCCCAAAGCCGGGATCCACTATGGCTACACCTTC. Translating it yields CASSPKAGIHYGYTF.

V is TRBV6-2 or TRBV6-3 and J is TRBJ2-3; 10 nucleotides agree with TRBD2. The CDR3 extends over 18 amino acids. Germline-derived CDR1 and CDR2 are MNHEY and SVGEGT. V shed 0 bases, J shed 0 bases, and the junction held 6 bases outside the gene matches. The CDR3 loop reads CASSYSGSGRPSTDTQYF. The CDR3 region has the DNA TGTGCCAGCAGTTACTCGGGTAGCGGGAGGCCTAGCACAGATACGCAGTATTTT.

The chain combines TRBV18 with TRBJ2-5, with 9 bases that match TRBD2. Losses at the gene ends were 1 base for V and 1 base for J; bases not matched to a gene: 1. The CDR3 spans 15 residues. Germline lookup yields CDR1 KGHSH and CDR2 LQKENI. CDR3 in DNA: TGTGCCAGCTCACCACTAGCGGGGGTCCAAGAGACCCAGTACTTC. Translation gives CASSPLAGVQETQYF.

The chain carries TRBV19 and TRBJ2-1, with D possibly TRBD2 on 6 matching bases. V lost 8 bases to trimming and J lost 4 bases, with 21 bases between them. Germline V gene sequence: CDR1 LNHDA, CDR2 SQIVND (reference sequence). CDR3 length: 16 residues. The CDR3 region is CASSPLAAPLYNEQFF. CDR3 nucleotide sequence: TGTGCCAGTTCCCCACTAGCCGCTCCCCTTTACAATGAGCAGTTCTTC.

V and J are TRBV10-2 and TRBJ1-5, with D maybe TRBD1 (5 bases). Trimming shortened V by 8 bases and J by 7 bases, and 12 bases separated the two germline ends. Germline V gene data show CDR1 as WSHSY and CDR2 as SAAADI. This CDR3 is 12 amino acids long. CDR3 loop: CASGGVRQPQHF. CDR3 DNA: TGCGCCAGCGGAGGGGTGCGGCAGCCCCAGCATTTT.

The gene calls are TRBV19 and TRBJ1-1; a possible D gene is TRBD1 (5 bases). The CDR3 consists of 16 residues. V dropped 7 bases and J dropped 5 bases, with 23 bases sitting between them. Germline lookup yields CDR1 LNHDA and CDR2 SQIVND (reference sequence). The CDR3, as DNA: TGTGCCAGTAAAGGGGCACGTCTCGGGGGTGGGACTGAAGCTTTCTTT. This codes for CASKGARLGGGTEAFF.

This sequence joins TRBV5-4 and TRBJ1-2; 11 nucleotides match TRBD1. CDR3 length: 15 amino acids. With V trimmed by 4 bases and J by 4 bases, 6 bases remained unmatched. Per the germline V gene, CDR1 is SGHNT and CDR2 is YYREEE (reference sequence). This CDR3 reads CASSARTGGAYGYTF. The CDR3 region has the DNA TGTGCCAGCAGCGCCCGGACAGGGGGCGCCTATGGCTACACCTTC.

The chain recombines TRBV18 with TRBJ1-1; D is possibly TRBD1 (6 bases). CDR3 length: 15 residues. Trimming cost V 3 bases and J 3 bases, with 14 bases left between them. Per the germline V gene, CDR1 is KGHSH and CDR2 is LQKENI. CDR3 region: CASSPQGTAYTEAFF. CDR3 bases: TGTGCCAGCTCACCTCAGGGGACGGCGTACACTGAAGCTTTCTTT. Looking up the rest from reference TRBV18 and TRBJ1-1 gives the full variable domain: NAGVMQNPRHLVRRRGQEARLRCSPMKGHSHVYWYRQLPEEGLKFMVYLQKENIIDESGMPKERFSAEFPKEGPSILRIQQVVRGDSAAYFCASSPQGTAYTEAFFGQGTRLTVV.

The chain employs TRBV5-4 and TRBJ2-5, with 13 bases that match TRBD2. V shed 4 bases, J shed 4 bases, and the junction held 7 bases outside the gene matches. Germline V gene sequence: CDR1 SGHNT, CDR2 YYREEE (reference sequence). The CDR3 runs to 16 residues. The CDR3 reads CASSPTSGGMGETQYF. In nucleotides, the CDR3 is TGTGCCAGCAGCCCGACTAGCGGGGGGATGGGAGAGACCCAGTACTTC.

The chain couples TRBV5-4 to TRBJ2-3; no clear D. This CDR3 is built from 14 residues. Trimming pared 1 base from V and 0 bases from J, leaving 6 bases between. Germline V CDR1 and CDR2: SGHNT, YYREEE (reference sequence). The CDR3 DNA reads as TGTGCCAGCAGCTTGTTGCGGAGCACAGATACGCAGTATTTT. It translates to CASSLLRSTDTQYF.

The rearrangement links TRBV30 to TRBJ1-6, with D unresolved. Germline CDR1 is GTSNPN and CDR2 is SVGIG (reference sequence). The V end lost 6 bases, the J end lost 5 bases, and 8 bases lay between the germline ends. The CDR3 runs 12 residues. The DNA for the CDR3 is TGTGCCTGCCCTATGGATAATTCACCCCTCCACTTT. The encoded protein is CACPMDNSPLHF.

CDR3 sequence reads: CASSPFRGQPQHF. CDR3 bases: TGTGCCAGCAGCCCCTTTAGGGGGCAGCCCCAGCATTTT. The V and J genes are TRBV5-8 and TRBJ1-5; TRBD1 might be the D (6 bases). Trimming took off 4 bases at V and 7 bases at J, with 12 bases between the two ends. Germline-derived CDR1 and CDR2 are SGHTS and YDEGEE. The CDR3 is 13 amino acids.

The rearrangement links TRBV27 to TRBJ2-1; 11 bases agree with TRBD1. Germline V lookup: CDR1 MNHEY, CDR2 SMNVEV (reference sequence). V lost 3 bases and J lost 3; bases outside the gene matches: 4. This CDR3 comprises 16 residues. This CDR3 is CASSLRTGGLYNEQFF. In nucleotides, the CDR3 is TGTGCCAGCAGTTTGCGGACAGGGGGCCTCTACAATGAGCAGTTCTTC.

The chain links TRBV5-1 to TRBJ1-1, with 7 nucleotides matching TRBD1. The germline V gene encodes CDR1 SGHRS and CDR2 YFSETQ. The V gene end was trimmed by 5 bases and the J gene end by 1 base; junction bases not matched to a gene: 8. The CDR3 is 15 amino acids. CDR3 coding DNA: TGCGCCAGCAGTAATGCCGGGACAGCGAACACTGAAGCTTTCTTT. Its protein is CASSNAGTANTEAFF.

V is TRBV6-2 or TRBV6-3 and J is TRBJ2-7, with D hard to call. CDR1 and CDR2 (germline): MNHEY, SVGEGT. The V and J ends lost 3 bases and 3 bases respectively, with 9 bases between them. The length of the CDR3 is 13 residues. CDR3 in DNA: TGTGCCAGCAGTTATGGCGGAGACTACGAGCAGTACTTC. It codes for CASSYGGDYEQYF.